One TCR beta chain is described in this entry. This CDR3 comprises 12 residues. V was clipped by 8 bases and J by 9 bases, with 14 bases between them. Germline CDR1 is SNHLY and CDR2 is FYNNEI. These data originate in a study of blood T cell repertoires in COVID-19. The wider study: The United States, Italy and Spain provided the acute and convalescent COVID-19 samples. Sources were T cells, B-cell-depleted T cells, or PBMCs; the material itself was cDNA or gDNA.

Under the authors' procedure: Using reference gene primer amplification, nucleated cell counts were estimated. Repertoires were generated with immunoSEQ multiplex PCR, while TCRdb's copy carries only in-frame clones and drops some. The V and J calls and the clone size are those of that table, but D and trimming were determined from the DNA. The table shows about 94,000 clones, with 80% occurring only once. Sequencing input: peripheral blood. The genes are TRBV2 and TRBJ1-5; possibly TRBD1 for D (5 bases). The TCR sequence derives from a human donor in a cohort sampled during active COVID-19. The chain's CDR3 is CASGGGFGPQHF. The CDR3 bases are TGTGCCAGCGGGGGGGGGTTCGGGCCCCAGCATTTT. The full variable domain, with the rest looked up from reference TRBV2 and TRBJ1-5, is EPEVTQTPSHQVTQMGQEVILRCVPISNHLYFYWYRQILGQKVEFLVSFYNNEISEKSEIFDDQFSVERPDGSNFTLKIRSTKLEDSAMYFCASGGGFGPQHFGDGTRLSIL.